This T cell receptor delta chain derives from a study of Vγ9Vδ2 T cells in congenital toxoplasmosis (dated by TCRdb to 2020 to 2022). Describing the broader study: Congenital toxoplasmosis was diagnosed using IgG, IgM and IgA serology, Western blot and an in-house interferon-gamma release assay. TCR sequencing was performed on five or six infected and approximately 10 uninfected infants at 2 months and on 3 infected and 4 uninfected infants at 1 year. In this study, researchers looked at the gamma and delta chain CDR3 repertoires of sorted blood gammadelta T cells, comparing infants congenitally infected with T. gondii against uninfected infants. Repertoires were sequenced from infants at 2 months after birth and at 1 year of age.

Comments on this clone: The target of this receptor is not known. A read error likely explains this, since a far larger clone differs by one base.

Study-level results and caveats: The repertoire differences between infected and uninfected infants were less clear at 1 year of age than at 2 months. Both infected and uninfected infants showed high prevalence of a public TRGV9 clonotype. Among approximately 2-month-old infants, germline-encoded fetal-type TRDV2 CDR3 sequences seemed to show up more often in infected than in uninfected infants, which suggests an in utero expansion footprint. At 2 months, TRGV9 and TRDV2 CDR3s of infected infants appeared to carry fewer N additions than uninfected infants, especially TRDV2-TRDJ1 sequences. Two months was the earliest age with enough suitable sample material for TCR repertoire analysis, so newborn repertoires were not sequenced.

The CDR1 and CDR2 encoded by the germline V gene are GEAIGNYY and EKD. Including cysteine and phenylalanine, the CDR3 has 15 amino acids. Only the CDR3 portion is preserved as DNA: 45 bases, with reading frame beginning at the first base. The same treatment, consisting of spiramycin and/or pyrimethamine plus sulfadiazine plus folinic acid, was given to the mothers of both infected and uninfected infants. Every infant, whether infected or uninfected, was delivered at term, after more than 37 weeks of gestation. About 0.95 mL of blood was turned into PBMCs through Lymphoprep gradient centrifugation, and the PBMCs were then cryopreserved in liquid nitrogen and sent to Belgium. After thawing, PBMCs were labeled with Zombie NIR viability dye and stained with CD3, TCR gammadelta, Vgamma9 and Vdelta2 antibodies. CD3+ TCRgammadelta+ T cells were sorted on a FACSAria III with a mean purity of almost 99%. For each sample, RNA was extracted from about 10,000 sorted gammadelta T cells with the RNeasy Micro Kit. The infants were born to mothers who were enrolled with primary T. gondii infection during pregnancy. The infants' peripheral blood was drawn at an outpatient microbiology and virology center located in Pavia, Italy.

Template-switch reverse transcription with SuperScript II was used to generate cDNA, with TRGC- and TRDC-specific primers combined in a single tube. The TRGC primer was designed so that it would bind both of the constant genes TRGC1 and TRGC2. The KAPA Real-Time Library Amplification Kit was used for TRG and TRD amplification, and AMPure XP bead purification was performed between steps. Index PCR with the Nextera XT Index Kit was used to attach the Illumina sequencing adapters. An Illumina MiSeq with the V2 300 kit was used to sequence the TRG and TRD amplicons, producing 150 bp paired-end reads. As for how the authors treated the data: Before any further analysis, FastQC version 0.11.8 was used to check read quality. Reads were aligned against the TRG or TRD reference genes from GenBank, and CDR3 sequences were constructed using MiXCR version 3.0.3. Default MiXCR settings were kept, except that 3 rather than 5 consecutive nucleotides were used to assemble TRDD gene segments. VDJtools version 1.2.1 calculated N additions, CDR3 length, J segment length and clonotype sharing between samples. CDR3 sequences that were out of frame or contained stop codons were left out of the analysis. Infant repertoires were assessed for overlap with previously published fetal, cord blood and adult blood Vgamma9Vdelta2 repertoires. TCRdb called clones anew from the public reads via CATT; matching DNA rows were later pooled. It is TCRdb's table, rather than the study itself, that gives the V and J calls and clone size. For this sample there are hundreds of delta-chain clones; under 65% appear just once. The ten largest clones add up to roughly 31% of the sample.

The sequence joins TRDV2 to TRDJ2; 12 central nucleotides agree with TRDD3. TCRdb records no J gene; here it was assigned by comparing the DNA to germline. The receptor comes from a child under 10 years old born to a mother with Toxoplasma gondii infection during pregnancy, either congenitally infected or uninfected (not recorded which). The specimen sequenced was gamma-delta T cells from blood. The nucleotide sequence reads as follows: TGTGCCTATGACATACTGGGGGATACGACAGCACAACTCTTCTTT. It encodes CAYDILGDTTAQLFF.